The entry below gives a single TCR beta chain sequence along with its context. Its antigen is as yet unknown. Profiling relied on immunoSEQ multiplex PCR, and the TCRdb table lists in-frame clones only, not all of them. In the table there are 60,000 to 70,000 clones, around 90% of which are singletons. Processing released intraepithelial and lamina propria lymphocytes from the graft tissue. The V segment lost 3 bases and the J segment 5 bases; nucleotides outside the gene matches: 7. Germline CDR1 and CDR2: SGDLS and YYNGEE. The CDR3 is 16 residues long. The sample is drawn from a study of graft-versus-host responses after intestinal transplantation. About the study: The whole recipient group had anti-thymocyte globulin induction followed by tacrolimus and steroids for around three years.

Whole-study results and caveats: GvH clones surfaced in recipient marrow, some emerging earlier in ileum or blood.

Sequenced here: ileum tissue, sampled more than 350 days after transplant. This chain joins TRBV9 and TRBJ1-6, with 8 bases that match TRBD1. This clonotype was obtained from a human patient who received an intestinal transplant, so some T cells may come from the graft donor. CDR3 DNA sequence: TGTGCCAGCAGCGCCCGACAGGGGATAGATAATTCACCCCTCCACTTT. Protein sequence: CASSARQGIDNSPLHF.